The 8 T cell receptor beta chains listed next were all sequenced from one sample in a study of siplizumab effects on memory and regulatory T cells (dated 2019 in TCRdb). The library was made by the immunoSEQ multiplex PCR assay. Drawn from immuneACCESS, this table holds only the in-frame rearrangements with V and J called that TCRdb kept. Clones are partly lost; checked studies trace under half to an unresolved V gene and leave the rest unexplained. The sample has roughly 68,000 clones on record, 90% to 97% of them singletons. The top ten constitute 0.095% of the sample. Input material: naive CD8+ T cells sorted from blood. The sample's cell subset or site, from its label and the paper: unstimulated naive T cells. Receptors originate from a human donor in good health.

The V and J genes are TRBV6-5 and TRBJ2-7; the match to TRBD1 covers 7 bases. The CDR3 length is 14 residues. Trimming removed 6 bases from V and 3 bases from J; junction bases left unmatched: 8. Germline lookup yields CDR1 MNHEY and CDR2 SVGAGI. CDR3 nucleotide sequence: TGTGCCAGCAGCCTTCCCCGGGACAGCTACGAGCAGTACTTC. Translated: CASSLPRDSYEQYF.

CDR3 sequence: CASRSNTGELFF. The DNA for the CDR3 is TGTGCCAGCCGGTCGAACACCGGGGAGCTGTTTTTT. This rearrangement joins TRBV5-4 to TRBJ2-2; D is unclear. This CDR3 has 12 residues. Trimming shortened V by 7 bases and J by 0 bases, and 4 bases separated the two germline ends. Germline CDR1 is SGHNT and CDR2 is YYREEE (reference sequence).

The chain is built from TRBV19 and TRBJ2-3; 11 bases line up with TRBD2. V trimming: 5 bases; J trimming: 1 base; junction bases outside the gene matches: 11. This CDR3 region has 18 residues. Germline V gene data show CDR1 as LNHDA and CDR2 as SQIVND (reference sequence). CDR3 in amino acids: CASSFNSGGALGTDTQYF. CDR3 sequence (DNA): TGTGCCAGTAGTTTCAATAGCGGGGGGGCCCTAGGCACAGATACGCAGTATTTT.

For the CDR3, the DNA is TGTGCCAGTAGTACGGGGACATATCGCCCCTACGAGCAGTACTTC. Protein product: CASSTGTYRPYEQYF. The chain is built from TRBV19 and TRBJ2-5; weak D call: TRBD1 (6 bases). The assigned J gene may be wrong: the sequence end matches TRBJ2-7 better. The CDR3 runs 15 residues. The V gene's germline CDR1 is LNHDA and CDR2 SQIVND (reference sequence).

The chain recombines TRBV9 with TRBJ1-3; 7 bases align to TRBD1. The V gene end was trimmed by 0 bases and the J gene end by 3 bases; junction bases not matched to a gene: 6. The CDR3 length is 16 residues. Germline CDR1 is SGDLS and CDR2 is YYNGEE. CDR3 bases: TGTGCCAGCAGCGTAGAGGGACAGAATTATGGAAACACCATATATTTT. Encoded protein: CASSVEGQNYGNTIYF.

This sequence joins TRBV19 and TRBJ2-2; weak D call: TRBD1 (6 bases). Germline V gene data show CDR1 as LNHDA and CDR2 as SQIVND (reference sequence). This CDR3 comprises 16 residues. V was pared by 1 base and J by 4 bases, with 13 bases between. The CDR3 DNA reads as TGTGCCAGTAGTATAGGCATAGGGGGAGCCACCGGGGAGCTGTTTTTT. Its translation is CASSIGIGGATGELFF. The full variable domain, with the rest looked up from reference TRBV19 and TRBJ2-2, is DGGITQSPKYLFRKEGQNVTLSCEQNLNHDAMYWYRQDPGQGLRLIYYSQIVNDFQKGDIAEGYSVSREKKESFPLTVTSAQKNPTAFYLCASSIGIGGATGELFFGEGSRLTVL.

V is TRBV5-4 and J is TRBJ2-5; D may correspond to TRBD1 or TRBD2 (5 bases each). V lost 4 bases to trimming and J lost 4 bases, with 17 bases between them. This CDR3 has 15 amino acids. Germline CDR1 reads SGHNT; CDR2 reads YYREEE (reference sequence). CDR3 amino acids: CASSPGTAAGETQYF. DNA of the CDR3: TGTGCCAGCAGCCCCGGGACCGCCGCCGGAGAGACCCAGTACTTC.

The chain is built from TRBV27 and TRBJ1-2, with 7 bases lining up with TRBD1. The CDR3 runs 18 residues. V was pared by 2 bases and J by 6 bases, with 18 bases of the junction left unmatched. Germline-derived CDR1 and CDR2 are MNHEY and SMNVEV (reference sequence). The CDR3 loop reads CASSLTPYSRGGGHGYTF. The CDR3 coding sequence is TGTGCCAGCAGTTTAACCCCCTATTCGAGGGGAGGGGGCCATGGCTACACCTTC.